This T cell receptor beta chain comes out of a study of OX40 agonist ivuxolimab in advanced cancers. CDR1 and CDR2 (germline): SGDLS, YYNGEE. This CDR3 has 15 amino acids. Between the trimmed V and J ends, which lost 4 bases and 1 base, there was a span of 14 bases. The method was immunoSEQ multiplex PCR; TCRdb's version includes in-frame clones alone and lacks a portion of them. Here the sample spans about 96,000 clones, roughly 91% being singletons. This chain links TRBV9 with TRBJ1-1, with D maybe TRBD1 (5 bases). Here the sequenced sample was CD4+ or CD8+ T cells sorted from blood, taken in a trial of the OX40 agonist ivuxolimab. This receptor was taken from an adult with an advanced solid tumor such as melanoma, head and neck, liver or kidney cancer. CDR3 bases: TGTGCCAGCAGCTCAAACCCAGGGCGGAACACTGAAGCTTTCTTT. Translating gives CASSSNPGRNTEAFF.